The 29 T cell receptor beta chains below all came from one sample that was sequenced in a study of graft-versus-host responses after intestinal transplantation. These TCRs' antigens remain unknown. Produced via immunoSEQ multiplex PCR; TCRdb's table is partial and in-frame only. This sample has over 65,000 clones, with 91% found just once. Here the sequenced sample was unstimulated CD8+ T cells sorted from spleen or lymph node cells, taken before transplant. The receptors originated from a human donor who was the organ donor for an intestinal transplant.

The CDR3, as DNA: TGTGCCAGCAGTTTCCCACGGACAGGGGAGGTAGGGAGGGCTTCTGAGCAGTACTTC. As protein: CASSFPRTGEVGRASEQYF. The rearrangement joins TRBV28 to TRBJ2-5, with TRBD1 identical over 9 bases. The CDR3 consists of 19 residues. The junction had 25 bases not matched to a gene; V was cut back by 3 bases and J by 11 bases. Germline CDR1 MDHEN, CDR2 SYDVKM.

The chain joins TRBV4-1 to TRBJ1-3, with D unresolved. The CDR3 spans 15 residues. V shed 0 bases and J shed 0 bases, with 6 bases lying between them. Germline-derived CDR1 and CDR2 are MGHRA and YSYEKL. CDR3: CASSQDGSSGNTIYF. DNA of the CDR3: TGCGCCAGCAGCCAAGATGGGAGCTCTGGAAACACCATATATTTT.

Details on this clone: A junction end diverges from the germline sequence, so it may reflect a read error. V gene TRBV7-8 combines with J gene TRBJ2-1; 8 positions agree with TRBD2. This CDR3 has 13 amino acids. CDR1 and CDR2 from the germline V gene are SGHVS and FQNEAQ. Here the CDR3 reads CAISGSNYNEQFF. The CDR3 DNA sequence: TGTGCCATCAGCGGGAGTAACTACAATGAGCAGTTCTTC.

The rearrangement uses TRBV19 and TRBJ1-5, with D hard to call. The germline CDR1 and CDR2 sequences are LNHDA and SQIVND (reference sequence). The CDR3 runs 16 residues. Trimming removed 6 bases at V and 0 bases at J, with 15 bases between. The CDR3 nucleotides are TGTGCCAGTAGAACGGATCCTCTATATAGCAATCAGCCCCAGCATTTT. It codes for CASRTDPLYSNQPQHF.

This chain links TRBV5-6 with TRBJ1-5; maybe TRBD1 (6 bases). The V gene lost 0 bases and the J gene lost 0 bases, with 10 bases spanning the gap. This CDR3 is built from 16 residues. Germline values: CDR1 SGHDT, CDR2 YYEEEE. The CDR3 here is CASSLARGYSNQPQHF. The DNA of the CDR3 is TGTGCCAGCAGCTTGGCCAGGGGTTATAGCAATCAGCCCCAGCATTTT.

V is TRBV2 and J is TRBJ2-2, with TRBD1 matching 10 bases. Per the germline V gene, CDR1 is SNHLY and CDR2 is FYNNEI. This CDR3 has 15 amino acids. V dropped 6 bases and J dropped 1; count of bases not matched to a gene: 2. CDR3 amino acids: CASRGTGVNTGELFF. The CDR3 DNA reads TGTGCCAGCAGGGGGACAGGGGTGAACACCGGGGAGCTGTTTTTT.

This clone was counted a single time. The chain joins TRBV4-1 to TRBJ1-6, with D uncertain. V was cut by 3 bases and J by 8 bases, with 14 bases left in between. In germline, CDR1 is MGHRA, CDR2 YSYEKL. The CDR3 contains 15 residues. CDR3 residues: CASSHDWIPDSPLHF. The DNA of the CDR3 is TGCGCCAGCAGCCACGATTGGATCCCTGATTCACCCCTCCACTTT.

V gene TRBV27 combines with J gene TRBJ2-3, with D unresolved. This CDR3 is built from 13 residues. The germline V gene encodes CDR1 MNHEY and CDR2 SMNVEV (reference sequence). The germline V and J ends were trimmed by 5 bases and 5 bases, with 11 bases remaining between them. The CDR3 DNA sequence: TGTGCCAGCAGTCCGCGCCTGGGAGATACGCAGTATTTT. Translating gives CASSPRLGDTQYF.

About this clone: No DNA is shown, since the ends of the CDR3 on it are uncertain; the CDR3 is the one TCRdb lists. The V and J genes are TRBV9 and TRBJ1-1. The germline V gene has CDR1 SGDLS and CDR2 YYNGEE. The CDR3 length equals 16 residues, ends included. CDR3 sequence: CASSFGPGRLNTEAFF.

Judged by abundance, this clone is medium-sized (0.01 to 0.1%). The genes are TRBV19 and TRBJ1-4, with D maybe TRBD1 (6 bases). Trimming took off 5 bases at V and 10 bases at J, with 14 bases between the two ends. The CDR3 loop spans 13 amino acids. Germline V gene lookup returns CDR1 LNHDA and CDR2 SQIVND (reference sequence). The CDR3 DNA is TGTGCCAGTAGTTCAACTAAGGGGGGAAAACTGTTTTTT. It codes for CASSSTKGGKLFF. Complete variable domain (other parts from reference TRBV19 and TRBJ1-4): DGGITQSPKYLFRKEGQNVTLSCEQNLNHDAMYWYRQDPGQGLRLIYYSQIVNDFQKGDIAEGYSVSREKKESFPLTVTSAQKNPTAFYLCASSSTKGGKLFFGSGTQLSVL.

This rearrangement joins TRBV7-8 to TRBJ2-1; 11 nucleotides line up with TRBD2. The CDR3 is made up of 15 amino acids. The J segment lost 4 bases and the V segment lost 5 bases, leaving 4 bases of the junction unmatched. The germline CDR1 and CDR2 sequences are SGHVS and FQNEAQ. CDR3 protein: CASSPGTSGYNEQFF. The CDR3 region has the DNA TGTGCCAGCAGCCCCGGGACTAGCGGTTACAATGAGCAGTTCTTC. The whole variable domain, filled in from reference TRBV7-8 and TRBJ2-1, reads GAGVSQSPRYKVAKRGQDVALRCDPISGHVSLFWYQQALGQGPEFLTYFQNEAQLDKSGLPSDRFFAERPEGSVSTLKIQRTQQEDSAVYLCASSPGTSGYNEQFFGPGTRLTVL.

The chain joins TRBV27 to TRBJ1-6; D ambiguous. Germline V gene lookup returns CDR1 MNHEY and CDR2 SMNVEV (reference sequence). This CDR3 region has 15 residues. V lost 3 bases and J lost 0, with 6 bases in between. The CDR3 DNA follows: TGTGCCAGCAGTTTGGGTAGCTCCTATAATTCACCCCTCCACTTT. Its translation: CASSLGSSYNSPLHF.

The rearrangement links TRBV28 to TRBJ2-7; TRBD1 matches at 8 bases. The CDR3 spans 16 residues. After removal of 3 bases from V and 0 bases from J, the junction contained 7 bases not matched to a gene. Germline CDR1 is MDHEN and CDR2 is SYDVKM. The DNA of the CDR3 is TGTGCCAGCAGTTTCTCGGGACAGGAGATCTCCTACGAGCAGTACTTC. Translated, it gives CASSFSGQEISYEQYF.

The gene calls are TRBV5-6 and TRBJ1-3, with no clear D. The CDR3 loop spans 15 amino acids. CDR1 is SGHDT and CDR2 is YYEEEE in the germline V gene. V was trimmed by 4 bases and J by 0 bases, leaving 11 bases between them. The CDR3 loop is CASSPGRFSGNTIYF. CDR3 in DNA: TGTGCCAGCAGCCCTGGACGGTTCTCTGGAAACACCATATATTTT. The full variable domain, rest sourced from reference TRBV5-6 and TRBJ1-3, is DAGVTQSPTHLIKTRGQQVTLRCSPKSGHDTVSWYQQALGQGPQFIFQYYEEEERQRGNFPDRFSGHQFPNYSSELNVNALLLGDSALYLCASSPGRFSGNTIYFGEGSWLTVV.

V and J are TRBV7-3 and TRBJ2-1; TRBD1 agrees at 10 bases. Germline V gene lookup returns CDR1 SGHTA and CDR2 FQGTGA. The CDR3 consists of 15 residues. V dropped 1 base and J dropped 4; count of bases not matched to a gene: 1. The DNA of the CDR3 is TGTGCCAGCAGCTTAATGGGACAGGGGTACAATGAGCAGTTCTTC. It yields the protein CASSLMGQGYNEQFF.

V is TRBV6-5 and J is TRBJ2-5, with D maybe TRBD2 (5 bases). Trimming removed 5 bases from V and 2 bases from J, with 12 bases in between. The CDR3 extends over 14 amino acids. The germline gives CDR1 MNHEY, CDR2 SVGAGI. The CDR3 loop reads CASSAIGVQETQYF. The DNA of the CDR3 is TGTGCCAGCAGTGCCATCGGGGTTCAAGAGACCCAGTACTTC.

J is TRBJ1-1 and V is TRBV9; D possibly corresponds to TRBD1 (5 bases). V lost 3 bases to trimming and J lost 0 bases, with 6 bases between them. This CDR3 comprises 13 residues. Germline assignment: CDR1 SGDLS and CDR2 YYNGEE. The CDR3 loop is CASSDRLNTEAFF. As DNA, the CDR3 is TGTGCCAGCAGCGACAGGCTGAACACTGAAGCTTTCTTT.

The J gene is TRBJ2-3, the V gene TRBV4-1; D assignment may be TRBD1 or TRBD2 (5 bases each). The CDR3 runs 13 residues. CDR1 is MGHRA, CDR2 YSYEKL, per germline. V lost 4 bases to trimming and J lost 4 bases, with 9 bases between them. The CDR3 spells CASSRDPPDTQYF. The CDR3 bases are TGCGCCAGCAGCCGGGACCCCCCAGATACGCAGTATTTT.

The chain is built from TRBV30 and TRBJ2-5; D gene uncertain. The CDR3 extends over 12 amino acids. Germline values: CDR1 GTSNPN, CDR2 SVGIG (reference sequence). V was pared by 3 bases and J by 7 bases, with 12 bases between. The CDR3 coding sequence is TGTGCCTGGAGCGGACCTAGAGGGACCCAGTACTTC. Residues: CAWSGPRGTQYF. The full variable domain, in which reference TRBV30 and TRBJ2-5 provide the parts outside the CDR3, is SQTIHQWPATLVQPVGSPLSLECTVEGTSNPNLYWYRQAAGRGLQLLFYSVGIGQISSEVPQNLSASRPQDRQFILSSKKLLLSDSGFYLCAWSGPRGTQYFGPGTRLLVL.

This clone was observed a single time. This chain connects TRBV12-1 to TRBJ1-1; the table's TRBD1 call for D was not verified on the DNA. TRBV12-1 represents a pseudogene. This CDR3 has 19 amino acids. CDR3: CASSCRWRTGGAPTPEAFF. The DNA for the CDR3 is TGTGCCAGCAGTTGTAGGTGGCGGACAGGGGGCGCCCCGACCCCTGAAGCTTTCTTT.

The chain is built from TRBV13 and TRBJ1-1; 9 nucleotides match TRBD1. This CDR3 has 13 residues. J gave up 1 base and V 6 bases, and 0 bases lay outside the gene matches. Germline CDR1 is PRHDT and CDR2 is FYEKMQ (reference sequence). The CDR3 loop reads CASRGQGNTEAFF. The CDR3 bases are TGTGCCAGCAGGGGACAGGGGAACACTGAAGCTTTCTTT.

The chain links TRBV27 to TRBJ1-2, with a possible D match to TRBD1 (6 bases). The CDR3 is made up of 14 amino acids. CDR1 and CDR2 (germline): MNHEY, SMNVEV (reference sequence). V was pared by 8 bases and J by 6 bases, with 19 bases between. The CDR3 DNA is TGTGCCAGCGGACCCTTGGGGGGGCGCAATGGCTACACCTTC. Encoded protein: CASGPLGGRNGYTF.

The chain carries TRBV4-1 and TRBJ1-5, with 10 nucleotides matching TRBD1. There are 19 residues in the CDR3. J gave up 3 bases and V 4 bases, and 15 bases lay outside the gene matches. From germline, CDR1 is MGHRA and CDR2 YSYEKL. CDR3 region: CASSPPTPGQGLDNQPQHF. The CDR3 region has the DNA TGCGCCAGCAGCCCCCCCACACCGGGACAGGGGCTGGACAATCAGCCCCAGCATTTT.

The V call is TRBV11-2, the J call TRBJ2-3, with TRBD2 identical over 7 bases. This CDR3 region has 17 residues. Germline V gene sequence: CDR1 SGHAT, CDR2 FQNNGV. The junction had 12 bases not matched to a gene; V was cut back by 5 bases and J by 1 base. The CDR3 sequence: CASSGRELGGGTDTQYF. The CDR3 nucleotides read TGTGCCAGCAGCGGGCGGGAGTTGGGAGGAGGCACAGATACGCAGTATTTT. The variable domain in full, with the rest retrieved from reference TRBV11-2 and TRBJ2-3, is EAGVAQSPRYKIIEKRQSVAFWCNPISGHATLYWYQQILGQGPKLLIQFQNNGVVDDSQLPKDRFSAERLKGVDSTLKIQPAKLEDSAVYLCASSGRELGGGTDTQYFGPGTRLTVL.

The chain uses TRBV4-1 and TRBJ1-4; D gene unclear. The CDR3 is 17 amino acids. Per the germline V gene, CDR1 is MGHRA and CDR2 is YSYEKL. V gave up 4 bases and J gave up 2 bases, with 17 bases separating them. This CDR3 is CASSLLPPGGTNEKLFF. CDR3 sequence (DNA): TGCGCCAGCAGCCTATTACCTCCGGGTGGCACTAATGAAAAACTGTTTTTT.

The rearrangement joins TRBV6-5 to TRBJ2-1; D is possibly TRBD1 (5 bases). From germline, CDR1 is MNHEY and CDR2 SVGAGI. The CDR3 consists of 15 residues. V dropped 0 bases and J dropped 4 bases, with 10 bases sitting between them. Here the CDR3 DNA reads TGTGCCAGCAGTTACTCGAGCCAGGGTTACAATGAGCAGTTCTTC. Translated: CASSYSSQGYNEQFF.

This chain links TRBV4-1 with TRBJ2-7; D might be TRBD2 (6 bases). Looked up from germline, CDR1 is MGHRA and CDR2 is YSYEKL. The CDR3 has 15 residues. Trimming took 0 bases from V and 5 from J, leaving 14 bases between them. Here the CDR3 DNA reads TGCGCCAGCAGCCAAGAAGGAGGGGACGGGAACGAGCAGTACTTC. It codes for CASSQEGGDGNEQYF.

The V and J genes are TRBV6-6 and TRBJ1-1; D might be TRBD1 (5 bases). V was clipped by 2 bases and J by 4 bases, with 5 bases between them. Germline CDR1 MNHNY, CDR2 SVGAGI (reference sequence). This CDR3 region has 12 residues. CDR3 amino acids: CASSYGGTEAFF. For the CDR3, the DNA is TGTGCCAGCAGTTACGGGGGCACTGAAGCTTTCTTT.

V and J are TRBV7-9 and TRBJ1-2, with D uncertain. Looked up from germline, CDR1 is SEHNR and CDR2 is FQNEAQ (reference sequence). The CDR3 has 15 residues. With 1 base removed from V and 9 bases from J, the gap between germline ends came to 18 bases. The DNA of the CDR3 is TGTGCCAGCAGCTTAGTTTACCCTCCTGGGTTTAGCTACACCTTC. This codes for CASSLVYPPGFSYTF.